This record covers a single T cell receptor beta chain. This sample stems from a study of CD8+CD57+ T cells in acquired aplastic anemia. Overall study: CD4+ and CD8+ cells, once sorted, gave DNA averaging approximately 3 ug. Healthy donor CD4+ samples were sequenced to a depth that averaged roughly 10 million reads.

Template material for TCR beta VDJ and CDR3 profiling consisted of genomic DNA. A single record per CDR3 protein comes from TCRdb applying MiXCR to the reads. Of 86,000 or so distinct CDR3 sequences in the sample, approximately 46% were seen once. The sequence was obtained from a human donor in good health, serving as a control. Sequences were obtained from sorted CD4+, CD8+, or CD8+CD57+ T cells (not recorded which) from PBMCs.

As DNA, the CDR3 is TGCGCCAGCAGTGAGACGGGTGTCGGGATGAACACTGAAGCTTTCTTT. It specifies CASSETGVGMNTEAFF. J is TRBJ1-1 and V is TRBV10-2; D is unresolved. The V gene's germline CDR1 is WSHSY and CDR2 SAAADI. This CDR3 has 16 amino acids. Trimming removed 2 bases from V and 0 bases from J, with 13 bases in between.